This entry features one TCR beta chain sequence. Antigen specificity is unknown. Amplifying from RNA transcripts, the study obtained TCR beta CDR3 regions. HTBI primers served in a first-round RT-PCR, which a second-round multiplex PCR followed. TCRdb called the multiplex PCR reads again in MiXCR, with one record for every CDR3 protein. The data contain about 40,000 distinct CDR3 sequences, 52% of them singletons. This specimen comes from a study of Graves' ophthalmopathy and Graves' hyperthyroidism. Study at large: The collection of peripheral blood took place at initial diagnosis, before any treatment. The study, taken as a whole, reports: Ophthalmopathy progression was predicted with approximately 68% sensitivity and roughly 79% specificity. Blood contained most expanded thyroid clonotypes exceeding 0.001 frequency.

Physicians reached a diagnosis by relying on clinical symptoms, serum thyroxine, TRAb, thyroid ultrasound and orbital computed tomography. The material sequenced was peripheral blood. The clonotype comes from an adult man with Graves' ophthalmopathy.

The CDR3 coding sequence is TGTGCCAGCTCCTCTAGCGGGGATAGCACAGATACGCAGTTCTTC. The encoded protein is CASSSSGDSTDTQFF. The chain couples TRBV6-5 to TRBJ2-1; 9 nucleotides match TRBD2. The J segment lost 12 bases and the V segment lost 8 bases, leaving 17 bases of the junction unmatched. This CDR3 is 15 amino acids long. Germline CDR1 MNHEY, CDR2 SVGAGI.